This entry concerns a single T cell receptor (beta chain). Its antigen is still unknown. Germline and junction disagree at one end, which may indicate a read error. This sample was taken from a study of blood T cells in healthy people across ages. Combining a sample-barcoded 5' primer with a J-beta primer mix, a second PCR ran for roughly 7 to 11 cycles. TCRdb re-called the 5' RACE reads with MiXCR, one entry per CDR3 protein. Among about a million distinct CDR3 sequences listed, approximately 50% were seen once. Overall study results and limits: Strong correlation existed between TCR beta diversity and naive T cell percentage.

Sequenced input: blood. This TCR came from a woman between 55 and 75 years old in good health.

In DNA, the CDR3 is TGTGCCGGCAGCAGACAGAAACTCTATGGCTACACCTTC. Protein: CAGSRQKLYGYTF. The V gene is TRBV5-6, the J gene TRBJ1-2; possibly TRBD1 for D (5 bases). The CDR3 extends over 13 amino acids. Germline loops: CDR1 SGHDT, CDR2 YYEEEE.